The rows below give T cell receptor beta chains drawn from one sample of a study of patients and donors after allogeneic stem cell transplantation. Each CDR3 protein gets one entry after TCRdb re-called the RT-PCR reads with MiXCR. The data show about a million distinct CDR3 sequences, approximately 19% seen once. The sequencing input was blood, either unsorted or a sorted T cell fraction (not recorded which). Source of these receptors: a human donor who was either an allogeneic HSCT recipient or a stem cell or donor lymphocyte infusion donor (not recorded which). It is not recorded whose cells these are; they may come from a transplant donor. Each CDR3 is given with its conserved first and last residue. D genes are given only for firm matches. Size tells how often a clone was seen (once, few, many) or the class of an expanded clone, and some rows leave it out.

TRBV6-1	.	TRBJ1-1	.	TGTGCCAGCAAGGGTAGGGGTGCTGAAGCTTTCTTT	CASKGRGAEAFF
TRBV30	few	TRBJ2-1	TRBD1	TGTGCCTGGACTCCTTGGGGGACAGGGGGCAATGAGCAGTTCTTC	CAWTPWGTGGNEQFF
TRBV7-2	many	TRBJ1-4	TRBD1	TGTGCCAGCAGCGATCACAGGGGAGCGACTAATGAAAAACTGTTTTTT	CASSDHRGATNEKLFF
TRBV7-2	few	TRBJ1-3	.	TGTGCCAGCAGCCGAACATCGGGAAACACCATATATTTT	CASSRTSGNTIYF
TRBV20-1	few	TRBJ2-7	.	TGCAGTGCTAGAGATTGGGGGCGGGAGCAGTACTTC	CSARDWGREQYF
TRBV7-9	few	TRBJ2-7	.	TGTGCCAGCAGCTCGGGATTTATAAACTCCTACGAGCAGTACTTC	CASSSGFINSYEQYF
TRBV20-1	.	TRBJ1-4	.	TGCAGTGCTAGAGATCTTCCGGCGAGGGGGGAAAAACTGTTTTTT	CSARDLPARGEKLFF
TRBV6-1	few	TRBJ1-6	TRBD1	TGTGCCAGCAGCTATGGACAGGGTGATTCACCCCTCCACTTT	CASSYGQGDSPLHF
TRBV5-1	.	TRBJ2-5	.	TGCGCCAGCAGCATGGGCACGATGGTTGGAGGGGGGAGAGAGACCCAGTACTTC	CASSMGTMVGGGRETQYF
TRBV19	once	TRBJ1-1	TRBD1	TGTGCCAGCATGGACAGGGTACGGGTGAACACTGAAGCTTTCTTT	CASMDRVRVNTEAFF
TRBV4-2	.	TRBJ1-2	.	TGTGCCAGCAGCCAAGATCGCCCTGGACAAGGGAGAAGTGGCTACACCTTC	CASSQDRPGQGRSGYTF
TRBV6-6	.	TRBJ2-7	.	TGTGCCAGCAGTTACTGGGACCAAAACGAGCAGTACTTC	CASSYWDQNEQYF
TRBV27	few	TRBJ2-1	.	TGTGCCAGCACCCACGGGGACAATGAGCAGTTCTTC	CASTHGDNEQFF
TRBV7-2	few	TRBJ1-1	.	TGTGCCAGCAGCTTAGAGAGCCTAACTGAAGCTTTCTTT	CASSLESLTEAFF
TRBV20-1	few	TRBJ2-5	TRBD2	TGCAGTGCCCTCACAGTCGTCGGGAGGGTCCAAGAGACCCAGTACTTC	CSALTVVGRVQETQYF
TRBV6-2/TRBV6-3	.	TRBJ1-1	.	TGTGCCAGCAGGGACGAGTTGTTCACTGAAGCTTTCTTT	CASRDELFTEAFF
TRBV5-8	few	TRBJ2-5	TRBD1	TGTGCCAGCAGCTTACAGGGGGCGTTGGGGGAGACCCAGTACTTC	CASSLQGALGETQYF
TRBV3-1	.	TRBJ1-3	.	TGTGCCAGCAGCCAAGGTAGGGAGTACGCTGGAAACACCATATATTTT	CASSQGREYAGNTIYF
TRBV18	few	TRBJ1-2	TRBD1	TGTGCCAGCTCACAAGTCCAATTACAGGGGATGGGAGGCTACACCTTC	CASSQVQLQGMGGYTF
TRBV5-1	few	TRBJ1-6	TRBD1	TGCGCCAGCAGCGAAGCAGGGGGAGTTCCACCCCTCCACTTT	CASSEAGGVPPLHF
TRBV12-3/TRBV12-4	.	TRBJ1-2	TRBD1	TGTGCCAGCAGTCGACAGGGAGGTCTTCTCAACTATGGCTACACCTTC	CASSRQGGLLNYGYTF
TRBV20-1	.	TRBJ1-1	.	TGCAGTGCTAGAGTCCATGGGAACACTGAAGCTTTCTTT	CSARVHGNTEAFF
TRBV20-1	once	TRBJ2-1	TRBD2	TGCAGTGCGGGGGGGACCGGACGGGAGAGCTCCTACAATGAGCAGTTCTTC	CSAGGTGRESSYNEQFF
TRBV4-2	.	TRBJ1-1	.	TGTGCCAGCAGCCAAGATCGGGCACCGAACACTGAAGCTTTCTTT	CASSQDRAPNTEAFF
TRBV11-1	few	TRBJ2-7	.	TGTGCCAGCAGCCCAAAGGACAGACCCTCCTACGAGCAGTACTTC	CASSPKDRPSYEQYF
TRBV12-3/TRBV12-4	.	TRBJ2-7	.	TGTGCCAGCAGTTTGGGAGAGCTATTCTACGAGCAGTACTTC	CASSLGELFYEQYF
TRBV6-2/TRBV6-3	few	TRBJ2-1	.	TGTGCCAGCAGTTACCTGGGGGCCCACAATGAGCAGTTCTTC	CASSYLGAHNEQFF
TRBV6-5	.	TRBJ2-5	.	TGTGCCAGCAGTTACTGGGGAAAACAAGAGACCCAGTACTTC	CASSYWGKQETQYF
TRBV9	.	TRBJ1-1	.	TGTGCCAGCAGCGTAGGGTTAGGGGTTACTGAAGCTTTCTTT	CASSVGLGVTEAFF
TRBV18	few	TRBJ2-2	.	TGTGCCAGCTCACCACCAGGCCCCGGGGAGCTGTTTTTT	CASSPPGPGELFF
TRBV11-1	.	TRBJ2-6	TRBD1	TGTGCCAGCAGCTTACGATTATCGGACAGGGGTAGCTCTGGGGCCAACGTCCTGACTTTC	CASSLRLSDRGSSGANVLTF
TRBV4-3	.	TRBJ1-2	.	TGCGCCAGCAGCCAAGATCCACGGGCGAGGGGCTACACCTTC	CASSQDPRARGYTF
TRBV9	.	TRBJ2-3	.	TGTGCCAGCAGCGTAATGGGGGCTAGCACAGATACGCGGTATTTT	CASSVMGASTDTRYF
TRBV30	.	TRBJ2-2	.	TGTGCCTGGAGCACAGGGTTTGCCGGGGAGCTGTTTTTT	CAWSTGFAGELFF
TRBV20-1	.	TRBJ2-3	TRBD2	TGCAGTGCCATTAGCGGGGGGCCAGATACGCAGTATTTT	CSAISGGPDTQYF
TRBV7-2	few	TRBJ1-3	.	TGTGCCAGCAGCCCGTATTGGGGGGGCACCTCTGGAAACACCATATATTTT	CASSPYWGGTSGNTIYF
TRBV4-1	many	TRBJ2-1	.	TGCGCCAGCAGCCAAGAAATATTGGGACCCCTTTCCTACAATGAGCAGTTCTTC	CASSQEILGPLSYNEQFF
TRBV7-2	.	TRBJ2-7	TRBD2	TGTGCCAGCAGCTCCCAGCGGGGGCCCTACGAGCAGTACTTC	CASSSQRGPYEQYF
TRBV13	.	TRBJ2-3	TRBD1	TGTGCCAGCAGCCTGGGACAGGGGGCGCCGGTGATGGGTACAGATACGCAGTATTTT	CASSLGQGAPVMGTDTQYF
TRBV7-8	.	TRBJ2-2	.	TGTGCCAGCAGCTTAGAGGTGGGGACGAACACCGGGGAGCTGTTTTTT	CASSLEVGTNTGELFF
TRBV6-2/TRBV6-3	few	TRBJ1-1	.	TGTGCCAGCAGTTACGGTGGGAGAGGGGGAAACACTGAAGCTTTCTTT	CASSYGGRGGNTEAFF
TRBV18	.	TRBJ1-3	.	TGTGCCAGCTCACCACGCGAAGGGGCGGAGAACACCATATATTTT	CASSPREGAENTIYF
TRBV6-5	.	TRBJ2-1	.	TGTGCCAGCAGTTTTCAGGACCAGCACAATGAGCAGTTCTTC	CASSFQDQHNEQFF
TRBV28	once	TRBJ2-5	TRBD2	TGTGCCAGCAGGGAAACTAGCGGGGACACCGGGGAGACCCAGTACTTC	CASRETSGDTGETQYF
TRBV20-1	few	TRBJ2-3	.	TGCAGTGCTAGACGAACCTGGGGGGGCGTACGAGATACGCAGTATTTT	CSARRTWGGVRDTQYF
TRBV6-2/TRBV6-3	.	TRBJ2-7	.	TGTGCCAGCAGCTGGGGCGCCTACGAGCAGTACTTC	CASSWGAYEQYF
TRBV12-3/TRBV12-4	.	TRBJ1-1	.	TGTGCCAGCGGGATAAACACTGAAGCTTTCTTT	CASGINTEAFF
TRBV11-3	.	TRBJ2-7	TRBD2	TGTGCCAGCAGCTCGCCCCTAGCGGGAGTCTACGAGCAGTACTTC	CASSSPLAGVYEQYF
TRBV6-5	.	TRBJ2-7	.	TGTGCCAGCAGTTACTCCGGCCTAGGGGACGAGCAGTACTTC	CASSYSGLGDEQYF
TRBV20-1	few	TRBJ1-6	.	TGCAGTGCTAGACCGACAGCGACGATGGCTTCACCCCTCCACTTT	CSARPTATMASPLHF
TRBV27	.	TRBJ2-7	.	TGTGCCAGCAGTCACGGGACGCATTCCTACGAGCAGTACTTC	CASSHGTHSYEQYF
TRBV4-3	few	TRBJ2-7	.	TGCGCCAGCAGCCTAAGTTATCCAGCCGGGAGTTCCTACGAGCAGTACTTC	CASSLSYPAGSSYEQYF
TRBV7-9	.	TRBJ1-1	.	TGTGCCAGCAGCTCTGCGGGACATTGGGTCACTGAAGCTTTCTTT	CASSSAGHWVTEAFF